The text below deals with one T cell receptor beta chain. The antigen remains undetermined. The sample is drawn from a study of T cell repertoires in cytomegalovirus infection. Looking at the study overall: Carrying CMV and the relevant HLA type showed in public TCR beta signatures.

TCRdb reanalysed the reads using MiXCR and keeps one entry per CDR3 protein. Seen here are about 310,000 distinct CDR3 sequences, 20% to 30% observed once, and the top ten hold less than 15%. Study results and limitations: Totalled public TCR beta family frequency picked out people who carried CMV plus the relevant HLA.

The CDR3 has 17 amino acids. V lost 2 bases, J lost 6 bases, and 13 bases stayed unmatched. The source was cultured PBMCs, collected from culture after CMV antigen stimulation. This clonotype originated in a human donor in good health (CMV status not recorded). Some clones in this sample may be carry-over from other donors' samples. The V and J genes are TRBV23-1 and TRBJ1-5; 7 nucleotides agree with TRBD1. TRBV23-1 is placed among ORFs of uncertain function. CDR3: CASSQPGPGGIGQPQHF. The CDR3 nucleotides are TGCGCCAGCAGTCAACCGGGTCCAGGGGGAATAGGTCAGCCCCAGCATTTT.